This TCR beta chain was captured by sequencing in a study of vaccination and CD4 T cells after COVID-19. The length of the CDR3 is 17 residues. Germline lookup yields CDR1 MNHEY and CDR2 SVGEGT. V shed 2 bases and J shed 0 bases, with 13 bases lying between them. Cultured CD4+ T-cell DNA underwent Oncomine TCR Beta short-read sequencing. Using its own MiXCR run on the PCR reads, TCRdb lists one record per CDR3 protein. The sample shows about 21,000 distinct CDR3 sequences, around a quarter of them seen only once. Of note for this clonotype: As yet, its antigen is unknown.

Treatment described: approximately nine-day PBMC culture with coronavirus spike peptide pools or control peptides (ViraFEST assay). The J gene is TRBJ2-2, the V gene TRBV6-2 or TRBV6-3; D is undetermined. Material for sequencing was cultured CD4+ T cells from blood. This receptor was obtained from a human donor with COVID-19. The CDR3 region has the DNA TGTGCCAGCAGTTACCAAACAGCAAGGGCGAACACCGGGGAGCTGTTTTTT. Amino acids: CASSYQTARANTGELFF.